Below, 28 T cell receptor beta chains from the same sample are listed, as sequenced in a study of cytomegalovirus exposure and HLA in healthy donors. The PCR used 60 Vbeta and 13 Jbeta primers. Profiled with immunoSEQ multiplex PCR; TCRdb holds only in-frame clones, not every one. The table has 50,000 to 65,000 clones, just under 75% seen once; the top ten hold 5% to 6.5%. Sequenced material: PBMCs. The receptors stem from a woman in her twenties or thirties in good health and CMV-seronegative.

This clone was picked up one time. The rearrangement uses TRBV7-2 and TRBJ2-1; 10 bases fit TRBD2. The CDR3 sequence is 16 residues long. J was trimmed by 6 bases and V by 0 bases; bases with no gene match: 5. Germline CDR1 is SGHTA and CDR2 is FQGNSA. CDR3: CASSLARTSGPNEQFF. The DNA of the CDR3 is TGTGCCAGCAGCTTAGCGCGGACTAGCGGTCCCAATGAGCAGTTCTTC.

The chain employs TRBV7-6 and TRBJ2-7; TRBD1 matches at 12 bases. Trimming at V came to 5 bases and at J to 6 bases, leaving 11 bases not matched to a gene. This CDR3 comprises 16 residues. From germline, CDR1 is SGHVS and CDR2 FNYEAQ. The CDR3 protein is CASSRIPGQGASEQYF. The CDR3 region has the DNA TGTGCCAGCAGCCGCATCCCGGGACAGGGGGCTTCCGAGCAGTACTTC.

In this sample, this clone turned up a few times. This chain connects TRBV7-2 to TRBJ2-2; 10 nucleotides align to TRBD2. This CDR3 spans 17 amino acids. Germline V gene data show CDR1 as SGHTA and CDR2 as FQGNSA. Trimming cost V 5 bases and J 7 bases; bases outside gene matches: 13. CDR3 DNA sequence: TGTGCCAGCAGCCCCCCGTGGGAGCGGGAGGGAGGCGGGGAGCTGTTTTTT. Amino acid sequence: CASSPPWEREGGGELFF.

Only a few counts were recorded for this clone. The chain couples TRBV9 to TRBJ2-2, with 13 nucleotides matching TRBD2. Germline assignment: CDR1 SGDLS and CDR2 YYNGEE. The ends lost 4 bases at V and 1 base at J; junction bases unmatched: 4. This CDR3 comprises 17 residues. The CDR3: CASSPRLAGGNTGELFF. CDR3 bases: TGTGCCAGCAGCCCCCGACTAGCGGGAGGGAACACCGGGGAGCTGTTTTTT.

The CDR3 DNA sequence: TGTGCCAGTAGTATAGGGAGGTACGAGCAGTACTTC. Protein product: CASSIGRYEQYF. The chain has TRBV19 and TRBJ2-7; weak D call: TRBD2 (5 bases). CDR1 is LNHDA, CDR2 SQIVND, per germline (reference sequence). The ends were cut back, 1 base at V and 4 bases at J, with 5 bases in the middle. The CDR3 contains 12 residues.

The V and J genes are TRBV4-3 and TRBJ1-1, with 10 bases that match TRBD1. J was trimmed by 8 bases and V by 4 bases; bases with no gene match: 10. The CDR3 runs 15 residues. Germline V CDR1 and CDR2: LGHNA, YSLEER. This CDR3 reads CASSPRQGAAVEAFF. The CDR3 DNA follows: TGCGCCAGCAGCCCCCGACAGGGGGCCGCAGTAGAAGCTTTCTTT.

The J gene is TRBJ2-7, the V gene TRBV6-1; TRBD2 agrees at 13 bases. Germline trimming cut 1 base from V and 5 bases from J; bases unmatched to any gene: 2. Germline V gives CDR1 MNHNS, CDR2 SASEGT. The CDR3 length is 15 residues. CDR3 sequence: CASSEEGLAGNEQYV. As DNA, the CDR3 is TGTGCCAGCAGTGAAGAGGGACTAGCGGGAAACGAGCAGTACGTC.

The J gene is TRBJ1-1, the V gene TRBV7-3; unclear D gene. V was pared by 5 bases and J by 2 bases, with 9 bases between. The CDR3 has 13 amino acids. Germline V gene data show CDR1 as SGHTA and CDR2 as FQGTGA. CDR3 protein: CASSEGRNTEAFF. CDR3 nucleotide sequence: TGTGCCAGCAGCGAGGGCCGTAACACTGAAGCTTTCTTT.

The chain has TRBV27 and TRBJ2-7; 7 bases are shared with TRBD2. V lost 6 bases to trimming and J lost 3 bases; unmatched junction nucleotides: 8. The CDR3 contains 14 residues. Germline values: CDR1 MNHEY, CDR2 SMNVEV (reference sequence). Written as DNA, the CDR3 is TGTGCCAGCAGCGTGACTAGCACACACTACGAGCAGTACTTC. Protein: CASSVTSTHYEQYF.

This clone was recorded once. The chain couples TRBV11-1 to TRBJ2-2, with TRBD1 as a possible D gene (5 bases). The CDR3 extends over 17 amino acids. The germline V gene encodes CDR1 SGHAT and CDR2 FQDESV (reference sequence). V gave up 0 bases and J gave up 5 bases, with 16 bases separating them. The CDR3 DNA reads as TGTGCCAGCAGCTTAGCCTCTTCTTTAGGGGCTACCGGGGAGCTGTTTTTT. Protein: CASSLASSLGATGELFF.

The CDR3 coding sequence is TGTGCCAGCAGTGAATTGGGACAGGGGAACGAAAAACTGTTTTTT. Amino acids: CASSELGQGNEKLFF. The chain combines TRBV25-1 with TRBJ1-4, with 10 nucleotides matching TRBD1. The CDR3 covers 15 residues. Losses at the gene ends were 1 base for V and 8 bases for J; bases not matched to a gene: 4. CDR1 and CDR2 (germline): MGHDK, SYGVNS.

The CDR3 sequence: CASSLPLRQVYGYTF. Here the CDR3 DNA reads TGTGCCAGCAGCTTACCCCTCCGACAGGTTTATGGCTACACCTTC. The chain employs TRBV7-9 and TRBJ1-2, with D perhaps matching TRBD1 (6 bases). This CDR3 is 15 amino acids long. Germline V gene sequence: CDR1 SEHNR, CDR2 FQNEAQ (reference sequence). Trimming removed 2 bases at V and 5 bases at J, with 15 bases between.

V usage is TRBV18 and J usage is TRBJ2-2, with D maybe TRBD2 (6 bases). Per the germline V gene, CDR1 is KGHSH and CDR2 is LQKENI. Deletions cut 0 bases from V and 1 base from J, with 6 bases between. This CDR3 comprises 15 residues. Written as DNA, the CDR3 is TGTGCCAGCTCACCACCGGGAGGGAACACCGGGGAGCTGTTTTTT. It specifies CASSPPGGNTGELFF.

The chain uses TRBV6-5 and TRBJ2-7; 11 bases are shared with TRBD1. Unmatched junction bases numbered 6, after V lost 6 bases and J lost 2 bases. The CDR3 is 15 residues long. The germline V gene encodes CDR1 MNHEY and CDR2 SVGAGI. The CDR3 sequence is CASRAGTGGTYEQYF. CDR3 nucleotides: TGTGCCAGCAGGGCCGGGACAGGGGGGACCTACGAGCAGTACTTC.

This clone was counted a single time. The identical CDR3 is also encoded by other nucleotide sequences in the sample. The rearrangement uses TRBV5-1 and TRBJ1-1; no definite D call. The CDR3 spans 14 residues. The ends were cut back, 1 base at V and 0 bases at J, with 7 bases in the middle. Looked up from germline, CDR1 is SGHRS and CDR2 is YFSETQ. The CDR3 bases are TGCGCCAGCAGCTTGACCGGTTTGAACACTGAAGCTTTCTTT. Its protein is CASSLTGLNTEAFF.

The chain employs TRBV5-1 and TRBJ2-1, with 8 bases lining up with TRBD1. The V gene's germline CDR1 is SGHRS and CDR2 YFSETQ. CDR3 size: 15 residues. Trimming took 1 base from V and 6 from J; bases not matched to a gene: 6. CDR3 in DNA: TGCGCCAGCAGCTTGCCCGGGACAGGAACCAATGAGCAGTTCTTC. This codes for CASSLPGTGTNEQFF. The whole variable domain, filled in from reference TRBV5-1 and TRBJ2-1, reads KAGVTQTPRYLIKTRGQQVTLSCSPISGHRSVSWYQQTPGQGLQFLFEYFSETQRNKGNFPGRFSGRQFSNSRSEMNVSTLELGDSALYLCASSLPGTGTNEQFFGPGTRLTVL.

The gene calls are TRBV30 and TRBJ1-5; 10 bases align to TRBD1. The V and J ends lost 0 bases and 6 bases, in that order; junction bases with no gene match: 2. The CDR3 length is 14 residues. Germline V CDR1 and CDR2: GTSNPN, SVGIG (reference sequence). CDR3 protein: CAWSVDRGLQPQHF. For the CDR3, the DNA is TGTGCCTGGAGTGTAGACAGGGGGCTTCAGCCCCAGCATTTT.

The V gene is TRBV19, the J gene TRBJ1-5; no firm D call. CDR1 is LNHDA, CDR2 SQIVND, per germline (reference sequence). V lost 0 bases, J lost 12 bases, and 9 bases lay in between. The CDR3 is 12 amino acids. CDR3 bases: TGTGCCAGTAGTATAGATCAACGAGGCCAGCATTTT. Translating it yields CASSIDQRGQHF.

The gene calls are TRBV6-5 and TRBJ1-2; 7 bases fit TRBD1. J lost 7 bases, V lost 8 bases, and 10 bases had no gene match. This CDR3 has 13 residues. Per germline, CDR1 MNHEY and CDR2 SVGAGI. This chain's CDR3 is CASWTGDFSGYTF. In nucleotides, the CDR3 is TGTGCCAGCTGGACAGGCGACTTCTCTGGCTACACCTTC.

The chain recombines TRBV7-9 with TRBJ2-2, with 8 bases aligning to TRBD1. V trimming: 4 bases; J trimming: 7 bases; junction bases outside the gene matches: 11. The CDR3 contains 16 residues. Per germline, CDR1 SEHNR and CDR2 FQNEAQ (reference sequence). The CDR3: CASSSYPIQGGGELFF. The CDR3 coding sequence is TGTGCCAGCAGCTCCTACCCGATACAGGGGGGCGGGGAGCTGTTTTTT.

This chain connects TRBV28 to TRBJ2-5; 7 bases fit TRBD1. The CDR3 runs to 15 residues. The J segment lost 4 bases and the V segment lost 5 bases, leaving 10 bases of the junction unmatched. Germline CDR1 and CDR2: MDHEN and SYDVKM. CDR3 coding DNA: TGTGCCAGCAGTCCATACAGGGGAACGGGAGAGACCCAGTACTTC. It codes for CASSPYRGTGETQYF.

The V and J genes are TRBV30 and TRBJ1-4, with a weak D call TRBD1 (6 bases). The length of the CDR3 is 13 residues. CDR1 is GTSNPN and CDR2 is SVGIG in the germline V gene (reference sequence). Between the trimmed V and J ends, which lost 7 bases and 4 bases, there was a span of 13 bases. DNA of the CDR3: TGTGCCTCTAAAAGCAGGGGTAATGAAAAACTGTTTTTT. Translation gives CASKSRGNEKLFF.

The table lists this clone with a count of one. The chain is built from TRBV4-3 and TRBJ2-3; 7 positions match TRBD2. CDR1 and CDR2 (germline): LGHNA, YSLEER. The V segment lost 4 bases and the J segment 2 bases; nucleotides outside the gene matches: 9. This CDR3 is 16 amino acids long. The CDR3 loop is CASSLSGLADTDTQYF. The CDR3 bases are TGCGCCAGCAGCCTCAGTGGCCTAGCGGACACAGATACGCAGTATTTT.

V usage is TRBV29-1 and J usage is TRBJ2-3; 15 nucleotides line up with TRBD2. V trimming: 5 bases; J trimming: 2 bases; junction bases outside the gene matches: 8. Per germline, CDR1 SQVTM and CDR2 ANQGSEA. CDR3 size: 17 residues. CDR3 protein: CSVPGLAGGVHTDTQYF. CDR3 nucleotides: TGCAGCGTTCCGGGACTAGCGGGAGGAGTCCACACAGATACGCAGTATTTT.

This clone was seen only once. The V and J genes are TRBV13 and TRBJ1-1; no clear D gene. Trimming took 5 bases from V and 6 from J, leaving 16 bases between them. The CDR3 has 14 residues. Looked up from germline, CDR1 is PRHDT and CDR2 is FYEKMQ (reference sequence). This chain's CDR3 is CASSPRRGGSEAFF. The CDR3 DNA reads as TGTGCCAGCAGCCCTCGGCGGGGAGGGTCTGAAGCTTTCTTT.

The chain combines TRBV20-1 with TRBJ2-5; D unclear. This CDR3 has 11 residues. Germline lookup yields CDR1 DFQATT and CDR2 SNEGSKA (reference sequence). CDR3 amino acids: CSVLVPETQYF. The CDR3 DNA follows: TGCAGCGTGCTAGTACCGGAGACCCAGTACTTC.

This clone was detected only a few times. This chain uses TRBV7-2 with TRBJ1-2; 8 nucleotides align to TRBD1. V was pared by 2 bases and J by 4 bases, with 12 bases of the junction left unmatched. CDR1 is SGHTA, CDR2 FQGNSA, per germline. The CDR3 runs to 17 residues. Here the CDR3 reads CASSLRESRGQGYGYTF. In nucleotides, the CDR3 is TGTGCCAGCAGCTTAAGGGAGTCCAGGGGGCAGGGCTATGGCTACACCTTC.

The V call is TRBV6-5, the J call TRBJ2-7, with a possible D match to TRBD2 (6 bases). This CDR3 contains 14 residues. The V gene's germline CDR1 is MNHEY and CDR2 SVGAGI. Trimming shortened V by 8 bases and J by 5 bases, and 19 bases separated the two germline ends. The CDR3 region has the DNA TGTGCCAGCCGGTTACGGGAGTCCCTAAACGAGCAGTACTTC. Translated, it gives CASRLRESLNEQYF.